This TCR beta chain is from a study of human T cells and chemical hapten exposure. Across the study: Sensitization applied 2% DPC to approximately 2 cm by approximately 2 cm of upper inner arm skin. Small pooled library volume differences chiefly drove per-sample TCR yield variation.

As to time point: pre-sensitization, week 0. The treatment: therapeutic diphenylcyclopropenone sensitization with weekly scalp DPC. Trimming cost V 3 bases and J 2 bases, with 12 bases left between them. CDR1 and CDR2 (germline): MNHNS, SASEGT. CDR3 size: 15 residues. This clonotype was seen many times. Individual cDNA molecules had unique molecular identifiers attached to them by the library. Per the authors' pipeline: Per sample, the median was approximately 96,000 TCRs, with values from roughly 25,000 to 750,000. TCRdb ran MiXCR on the RACE reads and lists one entry per CDR3 protein. TCRdb's processing, not the authors' own work, is the source of the V and J calls. Among approximately 400,000 distinct CDR3 sequences listed, 5.1% were seen once.

The chain employs TRBV6-1 and TRBJ2-3; no firm D call. Sequencing was performed on whole blood, taken in connection with sensitization to the hapten diphenylcyclopropenone (DPC). The receptor was derived from a woman between 50 and 59 years old with alopecia areata. Some clones in this sample may be carry-over from other donors' samples. The CDR3 DNA reads TGTGCCAGCAGTGAGGGTTGGCTTTCCACAGATACGCAGTATTTT. Translating gives CASSEGWLSTDTQYF.